This TCR beta chain was obtained from a study of Graves' ophthalmopathy and Graves' hyperthyroidism. The trim removed 3 bases at V and 7 bases at J, leaving 5 bases unmatched. This CDR3 comprises 14 residues. The germline V gene encodes CDR1 GTSNPN and CDR2 SVGIG (reference sequence). The sequenced template was RNA, covering the TCR beta CDR3 region. Second-round multiplex PCR came after a first-round RT-PCR that employed HTBI primers. TCRdb used MiXCR to reprocess the multiplex PCR reads, holding one entry per CDR3 protein. The repertoire holds under 20,000 distinct CDR3 sequences, with around 46% as singletons. This clonotype was seen a few times. Its antigen is not identified. Study-wide points: Blood also contained most of the expanded thyroid clonotypes above 0.001 frequency. Sensitivity reached 85% to 90% and specificity about 81% for a 13-signature model separating ophthalmopathy from stable hyperthyroidism.

Serum thyroxine and TRAb, along with clinical symptoms, thyroid ultrasound and orbital computed tomography, were what diagnosis relied on. The rearrangement links TRBV30 to TRBJ1-6; 8 nucleotides agree with TRBD1. Source material: peripheral blood. This clonotype was obtained from a woman aged 40 to 55 with stable Graves' hyperthyroidism. CDR3 protein: CAWRGDRPNSPLHF. DNA of the CDR3: TGTGCCTGGAGGGGGGACAGGCCCAATTCACCCCTCCACTTT.